These 19 T cell receptor beta chains originate from one sample sequenced in a study of low-dose radiotherapy and immunotherapy resistance in tumors. The time point is: after trial treatment. The treatment is: LDRT plus nivolumab, ipilimumab, low-dose cyclophosphamide and aspirin (RACIN trial). Primers used for first-strand cDNA, a TRAV- and TRBV-specific set, covered both alpha and beta chains. With a constant-region primer and a V-primer adapter, TCRs were subjected to 20 PCR cycles of amplification. TCRdb re-analysed the reads in MiXCR, keeping a single row per CDR3 protein. This table has around 100,000 distinct CDR3 sequences, around 21% appearing once. The material sequenced was PBMCs, taken after low-dose radiotherapy plus immunotherapy. These receptors were collected from a male donor with prostate cancer.

This clonotype occurred many times. This chain links TRBV6-2 or TRBV6-3 with TRBJ2-7; D possibly matches TRBD1 or TRBD2 (5 bases each). This CDR3 spans 14 amino acids. Germline CDR1 and CDR2: MNHEY and SVGEGT. The ends were cut back, 4 bases at V and 1 base at J, with 11 bases in the middle. CDR3 residues: CASSLGPPSYEQYF. CDR3 nucleotide sequence: TGTGCCAGCAGTTTGGGACCTCCTTCCTACGAGCAGTACTTC.

At least ten counts were recorded for this clonotype. The CDR3 loop is CASSERDRGAYEQYF. DNA of the CDR3: TGTGCCAGCAGTGAACGGGACAGGGGGGCGTACGAGCAGTACTTC. This sequence joins TRBV6-1 and TRBJ2-7; TRBD1 aligns across 11 bases. J lost 4 bases, V lost 2 bases, and 4 bases had no gene match. This CDR3 comprises 15 residues. CDR1 is MNHNS and CDR2 is SASEGT in the germline V gene.

The table lists this clonotype with many counts. The chain employs TRBV4-3 and TRBJ2-1; D is uncertain. The germline V gene has CDR1 LGHNA and CDR2 YSLEER. Trimming pared 2 bases from V and 0 bases from J, leaving 5 bases between. The CDR3 covers 14 residues. In DNA form, the CDR3 reads TGCGCCAGCAGCCAATTTTCCTCCTACAATGAGCAGTTCTTC. Protein product: CASSQFSSYNEQFF.

This clonotype showed up just a few times. V is TRBV7-8 and J is TRBJ2-7, with D possibly called TRBD1 or TRBD2 (5 bases each). The CDR3 is 17 amino acids. V was cut by 1 base and J by 0 bases, with 16 bases left in between. Germline values: CDR1 SGHVS, CDR2 FQNEAQ. Here the CDR3 reads CASSLGVRGESSYEQYF. Written as DNA, the CDR3 is TGTGCCAGCAGCTTAGGAGTCAGAGGGGAGAGCTCCTACGAGCAGTACTTC.

The rearrangement joins TRBV9 to TRBJ2-1; 8 bases map to TRBD2. Germline lookup yields CDR1 SGDLS and CDR2 YYNGEE. The CDR3 sequence is 15 residues long. Trimming at V came to 2 bases and at J to 3 bases, leaving 4 bases not matched to a gene. The CDR3 DNA reads TGTGCCAGCAGCGTCGGACTAGCATACTACAATGAGCAGTTCTTC. Protein product: CASSVGLAYYNEQFF.

This clonotype was found a few times. This chain connects TRBV29-1 to TRBJ1-2; tentative D call: TRBD1 (6 bases). With 2 bases removed from V and 6 bases from J, the gap between germline ends came to 10 bases. CDR3 length: 12 residues. CDR1 and CDR2 (germline): SQVTM, ANQGSEA. As DNA, the CDR3 is TGCAGCGTTGAAAGGGGGGTAGATGGCTACACCTTC. Amino acids: CSVERGVDGYTF.

Ten or more counts support this clonotype. The chain recombines TRBV6-2 or TRBV6-3 with TRBJ1-1, with TRBD1 matching over 8 bases. The junction had 11 bases not matched to a gene; V was cut back by 6 bases and J by 11 bases. Germline V gene lookup returns CDR1 MNHEY and CDR2 SVGEGT. The CDR3 loop spans 13 amino acids. CDR3 sequence (DNA): TGTGCCAGCAGCCCCCGACAGGGGAGCACCGCTTTCTTT. Its protein product is CASSPRQGSTAFF.

In its sample, this clonotype was seen many times. This sequence joins TRBV20-1 and TRBJ2-3; the match to TRBD1 covers 10 bases. CDR1 and CDR2 from the germline V gene are DFQATT and SNEGSKA (reference sequence). Unmatched junction bases numbered 5, after V lost 0 bases and J lost 5 bases. This CDR3 contains 15 residues. CDR3 sequence (DNA): TGCAGTGCTAGAGATACGACAGGGGGCGTAGATACGCAGTATTTT. This translates into CSARDTTGGVDTQYF.

This clonotype was counted at least ten times. V is TRBV7-9 and J is TRBJ2-5; 7 bases line up with TRBD1. The CDR3 contains 15 residues. V lost 5 bases and J lost 13; bases outside the gene matches: 19. Germline V lookup: CDR1 SEHNR, CDR2 FQNEAQ (reference sequence). The CDR3 loop reads CASSATRDSHGRAYF. CDR3 nucleotides: TGTGCCAGCAGCGCGACCCGGGACAGCCACGGTCGAGCGTACTTC.

A note on this clonotype: This is likely an artifact of a read error, given a far larger clone one base away. V and J are TRBV6-8 and TRBJ2-1; no firm D call. The germline V gene has CDR1 MNHGY and CDR2 SAAAGT. This CDR3 has 11 amino acids. Trimming left V 10 bases short and J 10 bases short, with 14 bases between. The CDR3 region is CATRQYYEQFF. The CDR3, as DNA: TGTGCCACCAGGCAGTACTACGAGCAGTTCTTC.

This clonotype was observed many times. This rearrangement joins TRBV19 to TRBJ2-7; 9 nucleotides align to TRBD2. Germline assignment: CDR1 LNHDA and CDR2 SQIVND (reference sequence). The V gene end was trimmed by 3 bases and the J gene end by 3 bases; junction bases not matched to a gene: 6. The CDR3 is made up of 15 amino acids. This chain's CDR3 is CASSIGTSTLYEQYF. The DNA for the CDR3 is TGTGCCAGTAGTATTGGGACTAGCACCCTCTACGAGCAGTACTTC.

About this clonotype: This may come from a read error, since a much larger clone is one base off. This chain joins TRBV4-3 and TRBJ2-7; 8 bases line up with TRBD2. The CDR3 runs to 15 residues. Germline assignment: CDR1 LGHNA and CDR2 YSLEER. With 4 bases clipped from V and 7 bases from J, the junction kept 12 bases outside the gene matches. The DNA for the CDR3 is TGCGCCAGCAGCCCTCGGACAGCGGGGGTCAATGAGCAGTACTTC. Residues: CASSPRTAGVNEQYF.

In this sample, this clonotype turned up many times. CDR3 DNA: TGCAGTGCTGACAAAAGAGGCCGGACCTCCTACGAGCAGTACTTC. It codes for CSADKRGRTSYEQYF. The rearrangement uses TRBV20-1 and TRBJ2-7; D gene uncertain. CDR3 length equals 15 residues. Germline V gives CDR1 DFQATT, CDR2 SNEGSKA (reference sequence). Trimming stripped 5 bases from V and 0 bases from J, with 17 bases between.

The rearrangement links TRBV12-3 or TRBV12-4 to TRBJ1-5, with 9 bases that match TRBD1. V was clipped by 6 bases and J by 4 bases; unmatched bases: 4. The CDR3 totals 14 residues. DNA of the CDR3: TGTGCCAGCAGAACGACAGGGGGTAATCAGCCCCAGCATTTT. Amino acids: CASRTTGGNQPQHF.

This clonotype was detected many times. This chain connects TRBV7-8 to TRBJ2-6; no definite D call. Germline V gene data show CDR1 as SGHVS and CDR2 as FQNEAQ. V was shortened by 5 bases and J by 2 bases, with 7 bases between the two germline ends. The CDR3 contains 14 residues. CDR3 sequence reads: CASSAYAGANVLTF. The DNA of the CDR3 is TGTGCCAGCAGCGCGTACGCTGGGGCCAACGTCCTGACTTTC.

This clonotype is termed medium-sized (0.01 to 0.1%). The chain joins TRBV6-6 to TRBJ2-3; 7 bases are shared with TRBD2. Germline CDR1 and CDR2: MNHNY and SVGAGI (reference sequence). V was clipped by 7 bases and J by 6 bases; unmatched bases: 16. CDR3 size: 16 residues. The CDR3 spells CASTRRGGGPWDTQYF. The CDR3 bases are TGTGCCAGCACCCGACGCGGGGGAGGGCCATGGGATACGCAGTATTTT.

The chain links TRBV6-1 to TRBJ2-1; D gene uncertain. The CDR3 loop spans 14 amino acids. CDR1 is MNHNS, CDR2 SASEGT, per germline. Deletions cut 4 bases from V and 8 bases from J, with 15 bases between. The CDR3 region is CASSVRTDLDEQFF. CDR3 nucleotides: TGTGCCAGCAGTGTTCGGACCGACCTCGATGAGCAGTTCTTC.

The sample holds many counts of this clonotype. The chain employs TRBV23-1 and TRBJ2-4; no firm D call. TRBV23-1 is filed as an ORF, its function uncertain. The CDR3 totals 14 residues. Trimming took 9 bases from V and 0 from J, leaving 12 bases between them. Here the CDR3 reads CARWEPRAKNIQYF. The CDR3 region has the DNA TGCGCCAGGTGGGAACCACGAGCCAAAAACATTCAGTACTTC.

This clonotype was observed many times. DNA for the CDR3: TGCAGCGTTGCCCCCGGGACTAGCACAGATACGCAGTATTTT. This sequence encodes CSVAPGTSTDTQYF. The chain employs TRBV29-1 and TRBJ2-3; TRBD2 is a possible D gene (6 bases). The CDR3 consists of 14 residues. The ends were cut back, 4 bases at V and 0 bases at J, with 11 bases in the middle. CDR1 is SQVTM and CDR2 is ANQGSEA in the germline V gene.